This T cell receptor (beta chain) was recovered during a study of blood T cell repertoires in COVID-19. Turning to the study itself: Samples taken during acute and convalescent COVID-19 were collected in the United States, Italy and Spain. PBMCs, B-cell-depleted T cells, or T cells provided the cDNA or gDNA that made up the material.

Per the original methods: Counts of nucleated cells, estimated from reference gene primer amplification, were obtained. The method was immunoSEQ multiplex PCR; TCRdb's version includes in-frame clones alone and lacks a portion of them. D and trimming were read from the DNA, whereas the V and J calls and clone size are those reported in that table. Of about 270,000 clones in the sample, 91% are singletons; the top ten hold approximately 2.6%. Germline CDR1 and CDR2: WSHSY and SAAADI. The CDR3 runs 15 residues. Trimming stripped 7 bases from V and 4 bases from J, with 16 bases between. This receptor was identified in a person in their late teens or twenties with COVID-19, enrolled during active disease. The sample consisted of peripheral blood. The rearrangement joins TRBV10-2 to TRBJ2-2, with D maybe TRBD2 (5 bases). CDR3 sequence: CASTFGLSVTGELFF. The DNA for the CDR3 is TGCGCCAGCACCTTCGGACTTTCGGTCACCGGGGAGCTGTTTTTT.